These 4 T cell receptor beta chains share one sample of origin, sequenced in a study of blood T cell repertoires in COVID-19. Generated by immunoSEQ multiplex PCR, the TCRdb table keeps only in-frame clones and is missing some. Here the sample spans roughly 40,000 clones, under 80% being singletons. The sequenced sample was peripheral blood. These receptors came from an elderly man with acute or convalescent COVID-19.

V is TRBV9 and J is TRBJ1-1, with 9 nucleotides matching TRBD1. V shed 0 bases and J 6 bases; nucleotides not matched to a gene: 0. The length of the CDR3 is 13 residues. From germline, CDR1 is SGDLS and CDR2 YYNGEE. The CDR3 here is CASSVGDRAEAFF. The CDR3 DNA sequence: TGTGCCAGCAGCGTAGGGGACAGGGCTGAAGCTTTCTTT. The full variable domain, with the rest looked up from reference TRBV9 and TRBJ1-1, is DSGVTQTPKHLITATGQRVTLRCSPRSGDLSVYWYQQSLDQGLQFLIQYYNGEERAKGNILERFSAQQFPDLHSELNLSSLELGDSALYFCASSVGDRAEAFFGQGTRLTVV.

This sequence joins TRBV3-1 (or the pseudogene TRBV3-2) and TRBJ1-2, with 8 positions matching TRBD1. CDR1 and CDR2 from the germline V gene are LGHDT and YNNKEL (reference sequence). The CDR3 sequence is 13 residues long. V dropped 2 bases and J dropped 8; count of bases not matched to a gene: 4. CDR3 sequence (DNA): TGTGCCAGCAGCCAACAGGGGGCAGGGGGCTACACCTTC. Protein: CASSQQGAGGYTF.

The sample holds one count of this clone. The chain joins TRBV2 to TRBJ2-5; the match to TRBD2 covers 12 bases. CDR1 and CDR2 from the germline V gene are SNHLY and FYNNEI. The V segment lost 2 bases and the J segment 5 bases; nucleotides outside the gene matches: 6. CDR3 length: 16 residues. CDR3 DNA sequence: TGTGCCAGCAGTGAACCTAGCGGGGGGGCAATGGAGACCCAGTACTTC. Translated: CASSEPSGGAMETQYF.

The chain links TRBV4-1 to TRBJ2-7, with 9 nucleotides matching TRBD1. J gave up 3 bases and V 5 bases, and 5 bases lay outside the gene matches. Germline V gene data show CDR1 as MGHRA and CDR2 as YSYEKL. The CDR3 runs 14 residues. The CDR3 here is CASSFDRGYYEQYF. The CDR3 nucleotides read TGCGCCAGCAGCTTCGACAGGGGGTACTACGAGCAGTACTTC.